This passage covers 29 T cell receptor beta chains from one sample sequenced in a study of cytomegalovirus exposure and HLA in healthy donors. It was with 60 Vbeta and 13 Jbeta primers that the PCR ran. Method: immunoSEQ multiplex PCR; TCRdb's copy keeps in-frame clones and lacks some. Found here are around 120,000 clones, about 75% of them singletons; the top ten hold 25% to 35%. Sequencing was performed on PBMCs. Source of these receptors: a man in his 60s in good health and CMV-seropositive.

The genes are TRBV7-8 and TRBJ2-7; perhaps TRBD2 as D (6 bases). The ends were cut back, 6 bases at V and 2 bases at J, with 14 bases in the middle. Germline lookup yields CDR1 SGHVS and CDR2 FQNEAQ. CDR3 length: 14 amino acids. The CDR3 is CASRRGKSAYEQYF. DNA of the CDR3: TGTGCCAGCAGACGGGGGAAGTCGGCCTACGAGCAGTACTTC.

This clone was detected a few times. The chain has TRBV9 and TRBJ2-7; 9 bases fit TRBD1. V lost 3 bases, J lost 4 bases, and 5 bases stayed unmatched. CDR3 size: 14 residues. The germline CDR1 and CDR2 sequences are SGDLS and YYNGEE. As DNA, the CDR3 is TGTGCCAGCAGCGGGGGACAGGGTTCGTACGAGCAGTACTTC. It codes for CASSGGQGSYEQYF.

The J gene is TRBJ1-1, the V gene TRBV10-3; a weak D match, TRBD1 (6 bases). CDR1 and CDR2 from the germline V gene are ENHRY and SYGVKD. V dropped 10 bases and J dropped 0 bases, with 12 bases sitting between them. The CDR3 is 13 amino acids. CDR3 in amino acids: CASTGNMNTEAFF. In DNA, the CDR3 is TGTGCCAGCACAGGGAACATGAACACTGAAGCTTTCTTT.

This chain connects TRBV7-3 to TRBJ2-7, with a tentative D call TRBD2 (5 bases). Germline CDR1 reads SGHTA; CDR2 reads FQGTGA. This CDR3 contains 15 residues. Trimming stripped 4 bases from V and 2 bases from J, with 15 bases between. The CDR3: CASSSREGSTYEQYF. The CDR3 DNA reads TGTGCCAGCAGCTCTAGAGAGGGATCTACCTACGAGCAGTACTTC.

This clone was detected once. This chain uses TRBV14 with TRBJ2-1; 8 bases line up with TRBD2. Trimming took 4 bases from V and 10 from J; bases not matched to a gene: 15. CDR1 is SGHDN and CDR2 is FVKESK in the germline V gene. This CDR3 has 16 residues. Here the CDR3 DNA reads TGTGCCAGCAGCCCATTTTTGGGACTAGGGATAGAGGAGCAGTTCTTC. This gives the protein CASSPFLGLGIEEQFF. Full variable domain (remainder filled in from reference TRBV14 and TRBJ2-1): EAGVTQFPSHSVIEKGQTVTLRCDPISGHDNLYWYRRVMGKEIKFLLHFVKESKQDESGMPNNRFLAERTGGTYSTLKVQPAELEDSGVYFCASSPFLGLGIEEQFFGPGTRLTVL.

This chain links TRBV7-3 with TRBJ1-2; D not resolved. The CDR3 covers 14 residues. Trimming took 2 bases from V and 2 from J, leaving 9 bases between them. CDR1 SGHTA and CDR2 FQGTGA come from the germline V gene. The CDR3 nucleotides are TGTGCCAGCAGCTTAGATCACGGGAACTATGGCTACACCTTC. Its protein is CASSLDHGNYGYTF.

The chain couples TRBV7-9 to TRBJ2-7, with TRBD2 matching over 11 bases. Germline CDR1 and CDR2: SEHNR and FQNEAQ (reference sequence). V lost 4 bases and J lost 3; bases outside the gene matches: 5. The CDR3 is 15 amino acids. CDR3: CASSSSGTSGYEQYF. Here the CDR3 DNA reads TGTGCCAGCAGCTCTTCCGGGACTAGCGGCTACGAGCAGTACTTC.

In this sample, this clone turned up once. This rearrangement joins TRBV2 to TRBJ2-1; TRBD2 might be the D (6 bases). Trimming took 11 bases from V and 5 from J, leaving 13 bases between them. Per the germline V gene, CDR1 is SNHLY and CDR2 is FYNNEI. The CDR3 contains 12 residues. The CDR3 is CAAARDDNEQFF. CDR3 DNA sequence: TGTGCCGCTGCGCGGGATGACAATGAGCAGTTCTTC.

The chain joins TRBV14 to TRBJ1-2, with D hard to call. Germline V gives CDR1 SGHDN, CDR2 FVKESK. V lost 0 bases to trimming and J lost 3 bases, with 11 bases between them. CDR3 length equals 15 residues. The CDR3 here is CASSQDERRDYGYTF. The CDR3 bases are TGTGCCAGCAGCCAAGATGAAAGACGGGACTATGGCTACACCTTC.

This clone was detected only a few times. The V and J genes are TRBV9 and TRBJ2-7; TRBD1 aligns across 9 bases. CDR1 SGDLS and CDR2 YYNGEE come from the germline V gene. The CDR3 extends over 16 amino acids. Trimming took 0 bases from V and 2 from J; bases not matched to a gene: 6. The CDR3 here is CASSVAWDRAPYEQYF. CDR3 nucleotides: TGTGCCAGCAGCGTAGCTTGGGACAGGGCTCCCTACGAGCAGTACTTC.

This clone was observed a handful of times. The rearrangement joins TRBV5-5 to TRBJ2-7, with 8 bases matching TRBD1. This CDR3 is built from 15 residues. J lost 0 bases, V lost 4 bases, and 6 bases had no gene match. CDR1 SGHKS and CDR2 YYEKEE come from the germline V gene (reference sequence). DNA of the CDR3: TGTGCCAGCAGCGCCCGGACAGGGAACTCCTACGAGCAGTACTTC. The encoded protein is CASSARTGNSYEQYF.

This clone has more than one count but fewer than ten. J is TRBJ2-7 and V is TRBV5-1, with TRBD2 identical over 8 bases. CDR3 size: 15 residues. After removal of 4 bases from V and 4 bases from J, the junction contained 10 bases not matched to a gene. Germline assignment: CDR1 SGHRS and CDR2 YFSETQ. The CDR3 reads CASSESGTRSYEQYF. CDR3 sequence (DNA): TGCGCCAGCAGCGAATCCGGGACTAGAAGTTACGAGCAGTACTTC.

The chain has TRBV4-1 and TRBJ2-1; 12 nucleotides line up with TRBD2. V lost 5 bases and J lost 7; bases outside the gene matches: 6. Germline CDR1 is MGHRA and CDR2 is YSYEKL. The CDR3 consists of 15 residues. The CDR3 spells CASSRLAGVMNEQFF. The CDR3 nucleotides read TGCGCCAGCAGCAGACTAGCGGGAGTTATGAATGAGCAGTTCTTC.

This clone appeared a single time. This chain links TRBV11-3 with TRBJ1-1; D gene uncertain. CDR1 is SGHNT and CDR2 is YENEEA in the germline V gene. CDR3 length equals 13 residues. V lost 0 bases to trimming and J lost 5 bases, with 7 bases between them. The CDR3 reads CASSLEGGTEAFF. DNA of the CDR3: TGTGCCAGCAGCTTAGAGGGAGGGACTGAAGCTTTCTTT.

The rearrangement links TRBV7-6 to TRBJ2-1; 8 bases are shared with TRBD1. The V segment lost 7 bases and the J segment 3 bases; nucleotides outside the gene matches: 5. CDR1 SGHVS and CDR2 FNYEAQ come from the germline V gene. The CDR3 is 14 residues long. CDR3 amino acids: CASTRTGNYNEQFF. The CDR3 region has the DNA TGTGCCAGCACGAGGACAGGGAACTACAATGAGCAGTTCTTC.

The V and J genes are TRBV5-1 and TRBJ2-3, with D perhaps TRBD2 (5 bases). The germline V gene has CDR1 SGHRS and CDR2 YFSETQ. CDR3 length: 15 residues. Trimming shortened V by 0 bases and J by 9 bases, and 17 bases separated the two germline ends. This chain's CDR3 is CASSLGSGKGLTQYF. CDR3 in DNA: TGCGCCAGCAGCTTGGGGTCTGGGAAAGGACTCACGCAGTATTTT.

The J gene is TRBJ1-5, the V gene TRBV7-9, with TRBD1 identical over 8 bases. Trimming at V came to 0 bases and at J to 4 bases, leaving 2 bases not matched to a gene. Germline loops: CDR1 SEHNR, CDR2 FQNEAQ (reference sequence). The CDR3 runs 15 residues. The CDR3 region is CASSLARQGNQPQHF. The CDR3 DNA sequence: TGTGCCAGCAGCTTAGCGAGACAGGGGAATCAGCCCCAGCATTTT.

The V and J genes are TRBV2 and TRBJ2-5, with TRBD2 as a possible D gene (6 bases). Near its end, the DNA agrees better with TRBJ2-7, so the J call may be wrong. Germline values: CDR1 SNHLY, CDR2 FYNNEI. The CDR3 consists of 14 residues. In nucleotides, the CDR3 is TGTGCCAGCCTCGTGTCGGACTACTCCTACGAGCAGTACTTC. Protein product: CASLVSDYSYEQYF.

This sequence joins TRBV9 and TRBJ1-6; D call uncertain. Germline CDR1 SGDLS, CDR2 YYNGEE. V lost 4 bases and J 3 bases, leaving 5 bases between the germline ends. The CDR3 spans 13 residues. The CDR3 region has the DNA TGTGCCAGCAGCCCGAGCTATAATTCACCCCTCCACTTT. This encodes CASSPSYNSPLHF.

This clone occurred a few times. This chain joins TRBV14 and TRBJ2-1; maybe TRBD1 (6 bases). CDR1 is SGHDN, CDR2 FVKESK, per germline. The V and J ends lost 0 bases and 3 bases respectively, with 12 bases between them. The CDR3 length is 16 residues. CDR3 sequence reads: CASSQDSRGLYNEQFF. Written as DNA, the CDR3 is TGTGCCAGCAGCCAAGATTCCAGGGGCCTCTACAATGAGCAGTTCTTC.

The V and J genes are TRBV5-1 and TRBJ2-5; the D gene is possibly TRBD2 (6 bases). Looked up from germline, CDR1 is SGHRS and CDR2 is YFSETQ. Trimming removed 0 bases at V and 6 bases at J, with 9 bases between. The CDR3 totals 13 residues. CDR3 DNA: TGCGCCAGCAGCTTGGACGGGGGAAAGACCCAGTACTTC. Residues: CASSLDGGKTQYF.

V and J are TRBV9 and TRBJ2-1; D possibly corresponds to TRBD2 (6 bases). V gave up 0 bases and J gave up 1 base, with 11 bases separating them. The CDR3 covers 16 residues. Germline V lookup: CDR1 SGDLS, CDR2 YYNGEE. The CDR3 spells CASSVVGTPSYNEQFF. The CDR3 DNA sequence: TGTGCCAGCAGCGTAGTCGGGACTCCTTCCTACAATGAGCAGTTCTTC. Full variable domain (missing parts from reference TRBV9 and TRBJ2-1): DSGVTQTPKHLITATGQRVTLRCSPRSGDLSVYWYQQSLDQGLQFLIQYYNGEERAKGNILERFSAQQFPDLHSELNLSSLELGDSALYFCASSVVGTPSYNEQFFGPGTRLTVL.

The chain carries TRBV11-2 and TRBJ2-2, with TRBD1 as a possible D gene (6 bases). Germline V gene sequence: CDR1 SGHAT, CDR2 FQNNGV. CDR3 length: 14 residues. V shed 1 base and J shed 5 bases, with 8 bases lying between them. CDR3 in DNA: TGTGCCAGCAGCTTAGTCAGGGGAACCGGGGAGCTGTTTTTT. Amino acids: CASSLVRGTGELFF.

The V gene is TRBV20-1, the J gene TRBJ1-2; D is unclear. The CDR3 totals 10 residues. V was cut by 5 bases and J by 2 bases, with 3 bases left in between. Germline CDR1 reads DFQATT; CDR2 reads SNEGSKA (reference sequence). CDR3 nucleotides: TGCAGTGCTGTAAACTATGGCTACACCTTC. It is translated as CSAVNYGYTF.

This rearrangement joins TRBV5-4 to TRBJ2-7; the match to TRBD1 covers 10 bases. Germline loops: CDR1 SGHNT, CDR2 YYREEE (reference sequence). The CDR3 consists of 14 residues. J lost 7 bases, V lost 4 bases, and 8 bases had no gene match. The CDR3 nucleotides are TGTGCCAGCAGCATGACAGGGGGCCTCGGTGAGCAGTACTTC. Its translation: CASSMTGGLGEQYF.

This clone turned up a few times. The chain links TRBV15 to TRBJ1-2; D call uncertain. Germline V gene data show CDR1 as LNHNV and CDR2 as YYDKDF (reference sequence). CDR3 length: 12 residues. Trimming removed 4 bases at V and 8 bases at J, with 11 bases between. The CDR3 here is CATSIGLAGYTF. DNA for the CDR3: TGTGCCACCAGCATCGGACTTGCGGGCTACACCTTC.

This clone was found a few times. CDR3 sequence: CASSQAAGGIGYTF. CDR3 sequence (DNA): TGCGCCAGCAGCCAAGCAGCAGGGGGTATTGGCTACACCTTC. The genes are TRBV4-1 and TRBJ1-2, with TRBD1 identical over 7 bases. This CDR3 has 14 residues. CDR1 and CDR2 from the germline V gene are MGHRA and YSYEKL. V was clipped by 1 base and J by 7 bases; unmatched bases: 6.

The rearrangement joins TRBV11-2 to TRBJ1-2, with D unresolved. V was trimmed by 0 bases and J by 8 bases, leaving 16 bases between them. Per germline, CDR1 SGHAT and CDR2 FQNNGV. CDR3 length: 15 amino acids. This CDR3 reads CASSLDRISGEGYTF. For the CDR3, the DNA is TGTGCCAGCAGCTTAGATCGTATCAGTGGGGAGGGCTACACCTTC.

This sequence joins TRBV9 and TRBJ2-2; TRBD1 is a possible D gene (5 bases). Germline V lookup: CDR1 SGDLS, CDR2 YYNGEE. The CDR3 has 15 residues. Trimming left V 0 bases short and J 5 bases short, with 11 bases between. The CDR3 spells CASSVDAGLTGELFF. CDR3 sequence (DNA): TGTGCCAGCAGCGTAGACGCAGGGCTGACCGGGGAGCTGTTTTTT. Full variable domain (missing parts from reference TRBV9 and TRBJ2-2): DSGVTQTPKHLITATGQRVTLRCSPRSGDLSVYWYQQSLDQGLQFLIQYYNGEERAKGNILERFSAQQFPDLHSELNLSSLELGDSALYFCASSVDAGLTGELFFGEGSRLTVL.